These T cell receptor beta chains were read from a single sample in a study of blood T cell repertoires in COVID-19. Only in-frame clones appear in the TCRdb table, and some are missing; sequencing was by immunoSEQ multiplex PCR. The table records 150,000 to 200,000 clones, roughly nine tenths of them present only once. Sequences were obtained from peripheral blood. The source is a man aged 70-80 years with active or convalescent COVID-19. Each CDR3 is given with its conserved first and last residue. The D gene is left open where the match is weak. The size entry is marked missing in some rows and otherwise reads once, few, many or a size class.

v_gene	abundance	j_gene	d_gene	CDR3nt	CDR3aa
TRBV9	-	TRBJ2-6	-	TGTGCCAGCAGCGTACGTGGACAGACCAGCTCTGGGGCCAACGTCCTGACTTTC	CASSVRGQTSSGANVLTF
TRBV28	-	TRBJ1-5	-	TGTGCCAGCAGTCGCGCGAGCGGAGCTAGCAATCAGCCCCAGCATTTT	CASSRASGASNQPQHF
TRBV6-2/TRBV6-3	-	TRBJ1-1	-	TGTGCCAGCAGCCTACAGGGAATCGCTGAAGCTTTCTTT	CASSLQGIAEAFF
TRBV2	few	TRBJ2-5	TRBD2	TGTGCCAGCAGCGGGACTAGCGGGAGGCAAGAGACCCAGTACTTC	CASSGTSGRQETQYF
TRBV19	-	TRBJ1-2	-	TGTGCCAGTAGTACAGGGGATCACTATGGCTACACCTTC	CASSTGDHYGYTF
TRBV19	once	TRBJ1-5	TRBD1	TGTGCCAGTGCTAGGGGACAGAACAATCAGCCCCAGCATTTT	CASARGQNNQPQHF
TRBV2	few	TRBJ2-7	TRBD2	TGTGCCAGCAGCCGGCCCCTACTATTGACTAGCGGAACCTACGAGCAGTACTTC	CASSRPLLLTSGTYEQYF
TRBV18	-	TRBJ1-4	-	TGTGCCAGCTCACCAGACAGGACGGGGTGGGAAAAACTGTTTTTT	CASSPDRTGWEKLFF
TRBV6-2/TRBV6-3	-	TRBJ1-3	-	TGTGCCAGCAGTTACGGCGGGACGTCTGGAAACACCATATATTTT	CASSYGGTSGNTIYF
TRBV4-1	-	TRBJ1-5	TRBD1	TGCGCCAGCAGCCCGGGACAGGGCCTCAGCAATCAGCCCCAGCATTTT	CASSPGQGLSNQPQHF
TRBV6-5	-	TRBJ2-2	TRBD2	TGTGCCAGCAGCGCCGGGACTAGCTCCGGGGAGCTGTTTTTT	CASSAGTSSGELFF
TRBV9	-	TRBJ2-3	TRBD2	TGTGCCAGCAGCTGGACTAGCGGGGGGGATACGCAGTATTTT	CASSWTSGGDTQYF
TRBV24-1	-	TRBJ2-1	TRBD1	TGTGCCACCAGTGATGGTGGGACAGGAAGCTACAATGAGCAGTTCTTC	CATSDGGTGSYNEQFF
TRBV5-1	few	TRBJ2-3	TRBD1	TGCGCCAGCAGCAGCACAGGGGGCGATACGCAGTATTTT	CASSSTGGDTQYF
TRBV7-7	once	TRBJ2-5	-	TGTGCCAGCAGCTTAGGCGTCGTCACGCAAGAGACCCAGTACTTC	CASSLGVVTQETQYF
TRBV15	-	TRBJ2-7	-	TGTGCCACCAGCTCGCGAGGAGCGCGAGAGCAGTACTTC	CATSSRGAREQYF
TRBV2	-	TRBJ2-5	-	TGTGCCAGCCACGTTGGTAGGGGGGAGACCCAGTACTTC	CASHVGRGETQYF
TRBV7-7	-	TRBJ1-3	-	TGTGCCAGCAGCCCTGAACAGGAGCTTTCTGGAAACACCATATATTTT	CASSPEQELSGNTIYF
TRBV12-3/TRBV12-4	once	TRBJ2-3	TRBD1	TGTGCCAGCAGTTCAAGGACAGGTACGACGCAGTATTTT	CASSSRTGTTQYF
TRBV29-1	-	TRBJ1-1	-	TGCAGCGCTCCGGCTGAGACAGCCACTGAAGCTTTCTTT	CSAPAETATEAFF
TRBV6-5	-	TRBJ1-2	-	TGTGCCAGCAGGACCAGACAGGCTTCTAACTATGGCTACACCTTC	CASRTRQASNYGYTF
TRBV24-1	once	TRBJ1-2	TRBD1	TGTGCCACCAGTGATCGGGGACAGGGTGGCTACACCTTC	CATSDRGQGGYTF
TRBV4-3	-	TRBJ2-1	TRBD2	TGCGCCAGCAGCCAAGGCGGGGGGTTCTACAATGAGCAGTTCTTC	CASSQGGGFYNEQFF
TRBV28	-	TRBJ2-3	TRBD2	TGTGCCAGCAGTCCCACCCGGGCGCGGGAGGGAAATACGCAGTATTTT	CASSPTRAREGNTQYF
TRBV28	-	TRBJ2-7	TRBD2	TGTGCCAGCAGTTTAGGACTAGCGGGAGGGAAGTACGAGCAGTACTTC	CASSLGLAGGKYEQYF
TRBV27	-	TRBJ2-7	-	TGTGCCAGCAATATTCATGGGGGGGGCGGACGCTCATGGGAGCAGTACTTC	CASNIHGGGGRSWEQYF
TRBV19	-	TRBJ2-2	TRBD2	TGTGCCAGTAGGGTAGGGACTAGCGGTTTCGGGGAGCTGTTTTTT	CASRVGTSGFGELFF
TRBV27	-	TRBJ2-7	-	TGTGCCAGCAGCTTATTAGCCGGGACAACCTACGAGCAGTACTTC	CASSLLAGTTYEQYF
TRBV6-2/TRBV6-3	-	TRBJ1-5	-	TGTGCCAGCAGTAAAAGGTCCACCCAGGGGAAGCTCAATCAGCCCCAGCATTTT	CASSKRSTQGKLNQPQHF
TRBV27	-	TRBJ1-2	-	TGTGCCAGCAGTTCCTTAGGGGGTAACTATGGCTACACCTTC	CASSSLGGNYGYTF
TRBV27	-	TRBJ1-5	TRBD1	TGTGCCAGCAGTTGGACAGGGGGAGAGCAGCCCCAGCATTTT	CASSWTGGEQPQHF
TRBV6-1	-	TRBJ1-5	-	TGTGCCAGCAGTGAAGCGAGGCCTCCAACCTCGCCCCAGCATTTT	CASSEARPPTSPQHF
TRBV6-1	-	TRBJ2-7	-	TGTGCCAGCAGTGAAGCCAGAAATCTCTACGAGCAGTACTTC	CASSEARNLYEQYF
TRBV11-3	-	TRBJ2-5	-	TGTGCCAGCAGCTTAGATCCCGAAGAGACCCAGTACTTC	CASSLDPEETQYF
TRBV28	-	TRBJ1-2	TRBD1	TGTGCCAGCAGTACGGACAGGGGGCGCGGTGGCTACACCTTC	CASSTDRGRGGYTF
TRBV5-1	-	TRBJ1-1	TRBD1	TGCGCCAGCAGCCCTTCAGGGGGCGGGAACACTGAAGCTTTCTTT	CASSPSGGGNTEAFF
TRBV19	-	TRBJ1-2	TRBD1	TGTGCCAGTAGCTCAGGGGGTTCTTATGGCTACACCTTC	CASSSGGSYGYTF
TRBV2	-	TRBJ2-6	-	TGTGCCAGCAGCACCACCTGGGGAGCTGGGGCCAACGTCCTGACTTTC	CASSTTWGAGANVLTF
TRBV6-2/TRBV6-3	-	TRBJ1-5	TRBD1	TGTGCCAGCAGTTCGACAGGGGGGTCGCGCAATCAGCCCCAGCATTTT	CASSSTGGSRNQPQHF
TRBV28	few	TRBJ2-1	TRBD2	TGTGCCAGCAGTTTATACCGGACTAGAAATGAGCAGTTCTTC	CASSLYRTRNEQFF
TRBV19	-	TRBJ2-2	-	TGTGCCAGTAGTACCCCGCGAGTAGCGGATTACACCGGGGAGCTGTTTTTT	CASSTPRVADYTGELFF
TRBV27	-	TRBJ1-2	TRBD1	TGTGCCAGCAGTTTATTGGGACAGGGTGGTAAAAACTATGGCTACACCTTC	CASSLLGQGGKNYGYTF
TRBV7-9	once	TRBJ2-1	-	TGTGCCAGCAGCTTACCTGGGAGGCCCTACAATGAGCAGTTCTTC	CASSLPGRPYNEQFF
TRBV19	-	TRBJ1-1	-	TGTGCCAGTATCTTGGGGGCAGGTGAAGCTTTCTTT	CASILGAGEAFF
TRBV29-1	-	TRBJ1-3	-	TGCAGCGTTGAGTCCCGTACAGACACCATATATTTT	CSVESRTDTIYF
TRBV19	-	TRBJ2-7	TRBD2	TGTGCCAGTAAAGAGCGGGAGGGCCCCTACGAGCAGTACTTC	CASKEREGPYEQYF
TRBV5-1	once	TRBJ2-7	TRBD1	TGCGCCAGCAAGCTCTGGGACAGGGCCTACGAGCAGTACTTC	CASKLWDRAYEQYF
TRBV7-2	-	TRBJ2-7	-	TGTGCCAGCAGCCTAGGGGTCCGGAGCTCCTACGAGCAGTACTTC	CASSLGVRSSYEQYF
TRBV3-1/TRBV3-2	-	TRBJ1-1	-	TGTGCCAGCAGCCACCTTGGTGGAGGGTGGACTGAAGCTTTCTTT	CASSHLGGGWTEAFF